These 6 T cell receptor beta chains originate from one sample sequenced in a study of technical replicates of blood from a few donors. The method was immunoSEQ multiplex PCR; TCRdb's version includes in-frame clones alone and lacks a portion of them. The sample yields tens of thousands of clones, 94% seen once. Material: T cells isolated from PBMCs. The receptors derive from a human donor in good health.

This chain joins TRBV10-3 and TRBJ2-1, with 9 nucleotides matching TRBD1. The junction had 7 bases not matched to a gene; V was cut back by 2 bases and J by 8 bases. The CDR3 spans 15 residues. CDR1 is ENHRY and CDR2 is SYGVKD in the germline V gene. CDR3 sequence: CAISEADRGGDEQFF. CDR3 DNA sequence: TGTGCCATCAGTGAGGCGGACAGGGGAGGTGATGAGCAGTTCTTC.

In DNA form, the CDR3 reads TGTGCCACCAGCCAGACTAGCGGGAGGGCCGACTACGAGCAGTACTTC. It codes for CATSQTSGRADYEQYF. The chain is built from TRBV15 and TRBJ2-7; 14 bases are a match to TRBD2. The CDR3 is 16 amino acids. Germline V gene lookup returns CDR1 LNHNV and CDR2 YYDKDF (reference sequence). Trimming at V came to 5 bases and at J to 3 bases, leaving 6 bases not matched to a gene.

The genes are TRBV7-2 and TRBJ2-5; D remains unclear. The ends were cut back, 2 bases at V and 2 bases at J, with 15 bases in the middle. Looked up from germline, CDR1 is SGHTA and CDR2 is FQGNSA. The CDR3 consists of 16 residues. The CDR3 region is CASSLFKWQRQETQYF. In DNA form, the CDR3 reads TGTGCCAGCAGCTTATTCAAATGGCAAAGACAAGAGACCCAGTACTTC.

The chain is built from TRBV10-3 and TRBJ1-1; TRBD1 agrees at 8 bases. CDR3 length: 18 amino acids. V lost 8 bases to trimming and J lost 4 bases; unmatched junction nucleotides: 21. CDR1 and CDR2 from the germline V gene are ENHRY and SYGVKD. The CDR3 spells CAILVHGPFGQGGTEAFF. The CDR3 region has the DNA TGTGCCATCCTTGTTCACGGGCCTTTCGGACAGGGTGGCACTGAAGCTTTCTTT.

This clone was detected only once. The chain links TRBV19 to TRBJ1-2, with D possibly being TRBD1 (6 bases). The CDR3 covers 14 residues. V shed 6 bases and J shed 5 bases, with 16 bases lying between them. Looked up from germline, CDR1 is LNHDA and CDR2 is SQIVND (reference sequence). CDR3 bases: TGTGCCAGTAGCCCCGGGGGGCTAACGTATGGCTACACCTTC. Its protein product is CASSPGGLTYGYTF.

The chain combines TRBV6-6 with TRBJ2-7; 9 nucleotides match TRBD2. V dropped 5 bases and J dropped 5; count of bases not matched to a gene: 7. In germline, CDR1 is MNHNY, CDR2 SVGAGI (reference sequence). This CDR3 region has 14 residues. CDR3 DNA sequence: TGTGCCAGCAGTCGTAAGGGACTAGCCAACGAGCAGTACTTC. Translated: CASSRKGLANEQYF.